These T cell receptor beta chains were read from a single sample in a study of Graves' ophthalmopathy and Graves' hyperthyroidism. Using its own MiXCR run on the multiplex PCR reads, TCRdb lists one record per CDR3 protein. The data hold 200,000 to 250,000 distinct CDR3 sequences, with 25% to 35% observed a single time. Sequencing was performed on peripheral blood. Receptors were obtained from a man aged 50 to 60 with Graves' ophthalmopathy. The CDR3 runs from the conserved cysteine through the conserved F or W. Fields, in order: J gene, V gene, D gene, clone size, CDR3 protein, CDR3 DNA. The D gene is left open where the match is weak. Size values are once, few and many counts, or a class for expanded clones, and some rows have none.

j_call: TRBJ1-2
v_call: TRBV19
d_call: -
clone_size: -
cdr3_aa: CASSIIDRNPNYGYTF
cdr3_nt: TGTGCCAGTAGTATTATCGACAGAAACCCAAACTATGGCTACACCTTC

j_call: TRBJ2-7
v_call: TRBV6-2/TRBV6-3
d_call: -
clone_size: few
cdr3_aa: CASLPYGGSYEQYF
cdr3_nt: TGTGCCAGCCTCCCTTACGGCGGATCCTACGAGCAGTACTTC

j_call: TRBJ2-7
v_call: TRBV11-2
d_call: TRBD2
clone_size: -
cdr3_aa: CASSLIKAGGSYEQYF
cdr3_nt: TGTGCCAGCAGCTTAATAAAAGCGGGAGGATCCTACGAGCAGTACTTC

j_call: TRBJ2-7
v_call: TRBV29-1
d_call: TRBD1
clone_size: -
cdr3_aa: CSVLPGQGLYEQYF
cdr3_nt: TGCAGCGTCCTCCCGGGACAGGGGCTCTACGAGCAGTACTTC

j_call: TRBJ1-3
v_call: TRBV19
d_call: -
clone_size: many
cdr3_aa: CASSTQGHSGNTIYF
cdr3_nt: TGTGCCAGTAGTACCCAGGGGCACTCTGGAAACACCATATATTTT

j_call: TRBJ1-1
v_call: TRBV3-1
d_call: -
clone_size: many
cdr3_aa: CASRTRANTEAFF
cdr3_nt: TGTGCCAGCCGCACACGTGCGAACACTGAAGCTTTCTTT

j_call: TRBJ2-5
v_call: TRBV28
d_call: -
clone_size: few
cdr3_aa: CASSGPGTPTQETQYF
cdr3_nt: TGTGCCAGCAGTGGGCCCGGGACACCGACCCAAGAGACCCAGTACTTC

j_call: TRBJ1-2
v_call: TRBV12-3/TRBV12-4
d_call: -
clone_size: many
cdr3_aa: CASSLQSRYTF
cdr3_nt: TGTGCCAGCAGTTTACAGTCCCGCTACACCTTC

j_call: TRBJ2-5
v_call: TRBV10-3
d_call: -
clone_size: many
cdr3_aa: CAISSSEAGETQYF
cdr3_nt: TGTGCCATCAGTTCGTCCGAGGCGGGGGAGACCCAGTACTTC

j_call: TRBJ2-5
v_call: TRBV6-5
d_call: -
clone_size: -
cdr3_aa: CASSYSKYQETQYF
cdr3_nt: TGTGCCAGCAGTTACAGCAAGTACCAAGAGACCCAGTACTTC

j_call: TRBJ2-7
v_call: TRBV6-2/TRBV6-3
d_call: -
clone_size: -
cdr3_aa: CASSRNTYEQYF
cdr3_nt: TGTGCCAGCAGCCGGAATACCTACGAGCAGTACTTC

j_call: TRBJ2-7
v_call: TRBV12-3/TRBV12-4
d_call: TRBD2
clone_size: -
cdr3_aa: CASSATSGYEQYF
cdr3_nt: TGTGCCAGCTCGGCGACTAGCGGGTACGAGCAGTACTTC

j_call: TRBJ2-5
v_call: TRBV6-1
d_call: TRBD2
clone_size: many
cdr3_aa: CASTGLAGTRETQYF
cdr3_nt: TGTGCCAGCACTGGACTAGCGGGAACTAGAGAGACCCAGTACTTC

j_call: TRBJ2-7
v_call: TRBV18
d_call: -
clone_size: few
cdr3_aa: CASSFSGIPISYEQYF
cdr3_nt: TGTGCCAGCTCATTTTCCGGGATCCCGATTAGTTACGAGCAGTACTTC

j_call: TRBJ2-5
v_call: TRBV5-5
d_call: TRBD2
clone_size: many
cdr3_aa: CASSPSFGTSGMETQYF
cdr3_nt: TGTGCCAGCAGCCCAAGCTTTGGGACTAGCGGGATGGAGACCCAGTACTTC

j_call: TRBJ1-2
v_call: TRBV28
d_call: -
clone_size: many
cdr3_aa: CASSSNLRWWYGYTF
cdr3_nt: TGTGCCAGCAGTTCGAATCTAAGGTGGTGGTATGGCTACACCTTC

j_call: TRBJ2-2
v_call: TRBV6-1
d_call: -
clone_size: -
cdr3_aa: CASRPLGDTGELFF
cdr3_nt: TGTGCCAGCAGGCCCCTTGGGGACACCGGGGAGCTGTTTTTT

j_call: TRBJ1-5
v_call: TRBV28
d_call: -
clone_size: many
cdr3_aa: CASSGGAGGNQPQHF
cdr3_nt: TGTGCCAGCAGTGGGGGGGCGGGGGGCAATCAGCCCCAGCATTTT

j_call: TRBJ2-6
v_call: TRBV12-3/TRBV12-4
d_call: -
clone_size: many
cdr3_aa: CASSAGASGANVLTF
cdr3_nt: TGTGCCAGCAGTGCCGGGGCCTCTGGGGCCAACGTCCTGACTTTC

j_call: TRBJ2-7
v_call: TRBV27
d_call: -
clone_size: many
cdr3_aa: CASSLRETPSYEQYF
cdr3_nt: TGTGCCAGCAGTTTACGCGAAACTCCTTCCTACGAGCAGTACTTC

j_call: TRBJ1-2
v_call: TRBV12-3/TRBV12-4
d_call: -
clone_size: -
cdr3_aa: CASSLMGSDGYTF
cdr3_nt: TGTGCCAGCAGTTTAATGGGAAGTGATGGCTACACCTTC

j_call: TRBJ2-7
v_call: TRBV12-3/TRBV12-4
d_call: TRBD1
clone_size: few
cdr3_aa: CASSHGAGGEQYF
cdr3_nt: TGTGCCAGCAGCCATGGGGCAGGGGGAGAGCAGTACTTC

j_call: TRBJ1-6
v_call: TRBV12-3/TRBV12-4
d_call: TRBD1
clone_size: many
cdr3_aa: CASSPGGSSYNSPLHF
cdr3_nt: TGTGCCAGCAGTCCAGGGGGATCCTCCTATAATTCACCCCTCCACTTT

j_call: TRBJ1-6
v_call: TRBV20-1
d_call: TRBD1
clone_size: many
cdr3_aa: CSASATGSSYNSPLHF
cdr3_nt: TGCAGTGCTAGTGCGACAGGGAGCTCCTATAATTCACCCCTCCACTTT

j_call: TRBJ2-7
v_call: TRBV5-1
d_call: -
clone_size: -
cdr3_aa: CASSDESPYEQYF
cdr3_nt: TGCGCCAGCAGCGACGAGAGCCCCTACGAGCAGTACTTC

j_call: TRBJ2-2
v_call: TRBV7-3
d_call: -
clone_size: many
cdr3_aa: CASSPEPSRNTGELFF
cdr3_nt: TGTGCCAGCAGCCCAGAGCCCTCCCGAAACACCGGGGAGCTGTTTTTT

j_call: TRBJ2-7
v_call: TRBV29-1
d_call: -
clone_size: -
cdr3_aa: CSVETGSLGEQYF
cdr3_nt: TGCAGCGTTGAAACGGGATCGCTGGGGGAGCAGTACTTC

j_call: TRBJ1-2
v_call: TRBV5-4
d_call: TRBD1
clone_size: many
cdr3_aa: CASILRGDRDYGYTF
cdr3_nt: TGTGCCAGCATCTTGAGGGGGGACAGGGACTATGGCTACACCTTC

j_call: TRBJ2-7
v_call: TRBV7-9
d_call: -
clone_size: many
cdr3_aa: CASSVPARENSYEQYF
cdr3_nt: TGTGCCAGCAGCGTACCCGCCAGGGAGAACTCCTACGAGCAGTACTTC

j_call: TRBJ2-7
v_call: TRBV29-1
d_call: -
clone_size: many
cdr3_aa: CSGLGRTRQYF
cdr3_nt: TGCAGCGGCCTAGGTCGAACCCGGCAGTACTTC

j_call: TRBJ2-3
v_call: TRBV6-2/TRBV6-3
d_call: TRBD2
clone_size: many
cdr3_aa: CASSYQEVAGGGVADTQYF
cdr3_nt: TGTGCCAGCAGTTACCAGGAGGTAGCGGGAGGTGGTGTAGCAGATACGCAGTATTTT

j_call: TRBJ2-7
v_call: TRBV28
d_call: TRBD2
clone_size: many
cdr3_aa: CASRRSSGSVAYEQYF
cdr3_nt: TGTGCCAGCAGGAGAAGTAGCGGGAGCGTCGCCTACGAGCAGTACTTC

j_call: TRBJ2-2
v_call: TRBV7-3
d_call: -
clone_size: many
cdr3_aa: CASSTTRGGELFF
cdr3_nt: TGTGCCAGCAGCACGACCCGCGGAGGGGAGCTGTTTTTT

j_call: TRBJ1-2
v_call: TRBV12-3/TRBV12-4
d_call: -
clone_size: -
cdr3_aa: CASSWGDDGYTF
cdr3_nt: TGTGCCAGCAGTTGGGGAGATGATGGCTACACCTTC

j_call: TRBJ1-2
v_call: TRBV28
d_call: -
clone_size: many
cdr3_aa: CASRQAYGYTF
cdr3_nt: TGTGCCAGCAGACAAGCTTATGGCTACACCTTC

j_call: TRBJ1-2
v_call: TRBV11-2
d_call: -
clone_size: many
cdr3_aa: CASSQIAGGGGYTF
cdr3_nt: TGTGCCAGCAGTCAAATCGCGGGAGGCGGTGGCTACACCTTC

j_call: TRBJ1-2
v_call: TRBV7-2
d_call: -
clone_size: -
cdr3_aa: CASSLVAGYGYTF
cdr3_nt: TGTGCCAGCAGCTTAGTGGCTGGCTATGGCTACACCTTC

j_call: TRBJ1-2
v_call: TRBV6-5
d_call: TRBD1
clone_size: many
cdr3_aa: CASSYNPGQEDNYGYTF
cdr3_nt: TGTGCCAGCAGCTACAACCCGGGACAGGAAGATAACTATGGCTACACCTTC

j_call: TRBJ1-6
v_call: TRBV5-1
d_call: -
clone_size: many
cdr3_aa: CASSLGGIYNSPLHF
cdr3_nt: TGCGCCAGCAGCTTGGGGGGCATATATAATTCACCCCTCCACTTT

j_call: TRBJ2-7
v_call: TRBV7-2
d_call: TRBD1
clone_size: once
cdr3_aa: CASSFYGTGGDEQYF
cdr3_nt: TGTGCCAGCAGTTTCTACGGGACAGGGGGCGACGAGCAGTACTTC

j_call: TRBJ2-6
v_call: TRBV6-1
d_call: -
clone_size: many
cdr3_aa: CASLVLNSGANVLTF
cdr3_nt: TGTGCCAGCCTCGTTTTGAACTCTGGGGCCAACGTCCTGACTTTC

j_call: TRBJ2-5
v_call: TRBV19
d_call: TRBD1
clone_size: many
cdr3_aa: CASSTGTGVGETQYF
cdr3_nt: TGTGCCAGTAGTACCGGAACAGGGGTTGGAGAGACCCAGTACTTC

j_call: TRBJ1-3
v_call: TRBV28
d_call: -
clone_size: -
cdr3_aa: CASSLNNRAGNTIYF
cdr3_nt: TGTGCCAGCAGTCTAAATAACAGGGCTGGAAACACCATATATTTT